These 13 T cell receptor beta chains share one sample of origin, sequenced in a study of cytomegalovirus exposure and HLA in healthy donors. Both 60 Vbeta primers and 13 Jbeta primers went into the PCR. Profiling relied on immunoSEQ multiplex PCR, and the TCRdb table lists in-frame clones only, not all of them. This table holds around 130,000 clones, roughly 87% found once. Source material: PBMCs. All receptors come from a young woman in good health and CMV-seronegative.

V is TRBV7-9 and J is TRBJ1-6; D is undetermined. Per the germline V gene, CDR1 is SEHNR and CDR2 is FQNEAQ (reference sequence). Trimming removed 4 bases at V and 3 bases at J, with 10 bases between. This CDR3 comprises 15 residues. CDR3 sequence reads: CASSSDGLYNSPLHF. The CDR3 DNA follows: TGTGCCAGCAGCTCCGACGGACTCTATAATTCACCCCTCCACTTT. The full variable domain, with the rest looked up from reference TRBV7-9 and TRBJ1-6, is DTGVSQNPRHKITKRGQNVTFRCDPISEHNRLYWYRQTLGQGPEFLTYFQNEAQLEKSRLLSDRFSAERPKGSFSTLEIQRTEQGDSAMYLCASSSDGLYNSPLHFGNGTRLTVT.

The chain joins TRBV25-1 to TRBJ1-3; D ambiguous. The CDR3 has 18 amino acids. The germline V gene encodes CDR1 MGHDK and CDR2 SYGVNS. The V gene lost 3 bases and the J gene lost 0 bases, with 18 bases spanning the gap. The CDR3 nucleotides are TGTGCCAGCAGTGATAGAGGGCAATCACCGATCTCTGGAAACACCATATATTTT. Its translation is CASSDRGQSPISGNTIYF.

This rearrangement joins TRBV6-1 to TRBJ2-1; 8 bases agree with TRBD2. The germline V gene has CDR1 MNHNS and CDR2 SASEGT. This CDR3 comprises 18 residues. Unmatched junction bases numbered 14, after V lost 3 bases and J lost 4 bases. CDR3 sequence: CASSDIHRVAGQYNEQFF. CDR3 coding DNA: TGTGCCAGCAGTGACATCCATCGTGTAGCGGGGCAGTACAATGAGCAGTTCTTC.

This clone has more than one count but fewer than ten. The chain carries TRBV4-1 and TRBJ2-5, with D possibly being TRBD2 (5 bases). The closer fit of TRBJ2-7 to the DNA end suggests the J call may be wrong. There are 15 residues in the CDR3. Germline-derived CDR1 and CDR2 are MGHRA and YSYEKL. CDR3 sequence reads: CASSQGPGVSYEQYF. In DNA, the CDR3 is TGCGCCAGCAGCCAAGGCCCCGGGGTTTCCTACGAGCAGTACTTC.

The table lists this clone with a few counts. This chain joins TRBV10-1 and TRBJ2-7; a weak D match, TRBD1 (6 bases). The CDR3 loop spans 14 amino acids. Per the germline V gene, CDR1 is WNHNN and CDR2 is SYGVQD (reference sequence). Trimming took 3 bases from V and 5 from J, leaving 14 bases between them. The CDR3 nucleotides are TGCGCCAGCAGTGATCAACCAGGGGTGGACGAGCAGTACTTC. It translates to CASSDQPGVDEQYF.

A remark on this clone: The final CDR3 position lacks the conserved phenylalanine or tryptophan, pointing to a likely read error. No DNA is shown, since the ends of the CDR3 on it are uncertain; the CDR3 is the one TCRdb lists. The CDR3 region is CASSWRCG. The chain is built from TRBV6-5 and TRBJ1-2. The CDR3 adds up to 8 amino acids, both ends counted. Germline assignment: CDR1 MNHEY and CDR2 SVGAGI.

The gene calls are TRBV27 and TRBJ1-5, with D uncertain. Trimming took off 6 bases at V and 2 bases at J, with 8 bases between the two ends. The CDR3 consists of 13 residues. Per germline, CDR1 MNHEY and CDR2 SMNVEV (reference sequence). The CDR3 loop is CASSTRGNQPQHF. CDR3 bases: TGTGCCAGCAGCACCCGGGGCAATCAGCCCCAGCATTTT.

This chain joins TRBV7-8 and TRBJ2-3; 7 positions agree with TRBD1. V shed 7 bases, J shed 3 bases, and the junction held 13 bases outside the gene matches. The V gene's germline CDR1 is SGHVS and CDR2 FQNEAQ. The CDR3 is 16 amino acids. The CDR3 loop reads CASIKSTGRKTDTQYF. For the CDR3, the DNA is TGTGCCAGCATCAAATCGACAGGGCGTAAAACAGATACGCAGTATTTT.

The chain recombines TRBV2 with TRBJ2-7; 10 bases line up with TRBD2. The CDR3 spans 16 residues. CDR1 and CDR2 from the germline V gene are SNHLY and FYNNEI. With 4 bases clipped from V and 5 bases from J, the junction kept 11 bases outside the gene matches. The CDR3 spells CASSVKESSGSHEQYF. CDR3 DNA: TGTGCCAGCAGTGTAAAAGAGTCTAGCGGGAGCCACGAGCAGTACTTC.

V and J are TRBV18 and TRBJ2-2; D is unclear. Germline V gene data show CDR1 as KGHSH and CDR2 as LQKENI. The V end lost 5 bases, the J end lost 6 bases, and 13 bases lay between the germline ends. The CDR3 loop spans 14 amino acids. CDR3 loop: CASSTINDAGELFF. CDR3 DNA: TGTGCCAGCTCAACTATTAATGATGCCGGGGAGCTGTTTTTT. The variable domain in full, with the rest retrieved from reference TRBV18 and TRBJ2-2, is NAGVMQNPRHLVRRRGQEARLRCSPMKGHSHVYWYRQLPEEGLKFMVYLQKENIIDESGMPKERFSAEFPKEGPSILRIQQVVRGDSAAYFCASSTINDAGELFFGEGSRLTVL.

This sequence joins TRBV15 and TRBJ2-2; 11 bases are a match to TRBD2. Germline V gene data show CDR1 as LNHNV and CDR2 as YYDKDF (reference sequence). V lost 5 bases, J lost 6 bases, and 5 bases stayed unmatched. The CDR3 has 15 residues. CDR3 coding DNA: TGTGCCACCAGCGGTATAGCGGGAGGGCCCGGGGAGCTGTTTTTT. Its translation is CATSGIAGGPGELFF.

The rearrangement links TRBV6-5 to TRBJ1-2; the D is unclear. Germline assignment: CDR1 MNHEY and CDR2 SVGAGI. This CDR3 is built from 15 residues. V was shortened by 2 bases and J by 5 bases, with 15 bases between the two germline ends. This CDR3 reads CASSYGGLSLYGYTF. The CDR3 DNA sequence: TGTGCCAGCAGTTACGGAGGTCTGTCATTGTATGGCTACACCTTC.

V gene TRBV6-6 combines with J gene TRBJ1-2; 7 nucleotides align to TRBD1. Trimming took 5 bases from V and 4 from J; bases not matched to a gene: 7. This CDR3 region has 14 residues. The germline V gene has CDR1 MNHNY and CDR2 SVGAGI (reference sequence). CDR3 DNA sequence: TGTGCCAGCAGTCTCGGGGGACAGAGCTATGGCTACACCTTC. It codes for CASSLGGQSYGYTF.